This passage covers 18 T cell receptor beta chains from one sample sequenced in a study of T cells in localized non-small cell lung cancer. Clones were read by immunoSEQ multiplex PCR, and TCRdb kept only the in-frame ones, dropping some. The top ten hold 15% to 20% of the sample, which has about 33,000 clones, roughly 87% seen once. The sequences come from peripheral blood mononuclear cells, collected before any cancer treatment. Every receptor here comes from a man aged 40-75 years with stage III lung adenocarcinoma.

In DNA, the CDR3 is TGTGCCAGCAGCTTGCGGGGGGGCCTCTACAATGAGCAGTTCTTC. Its protein is CASSLRGGLYNEQFF. The chain employs TRBV13 and TRBJ2-1; 9 bases agree with TRBD2. V trimming: 3 bases; J trimming: 3 bases; junction bases outside the gene matches: 3. The germline gives CDR1 PRHDT, CDR2 FYEKMQ (reference sequence). This CDR3 is 15 amino acids long.

This chain connects TRBV19 to TRBJ2-2; TRBD1 agrees at 8 bases. This CDR3 spans 14 amino acids. With 7 bases clipped from V and 6 bases from J, the junction kept 7 bases outside the gene matches. Germline-derived CDR1 and CDR2 are LNHDA and SQIVND (reference sequence). CDR3 coding DNA: TGTGCCAGTAAAATTGCAGGGGGCTCCGGGGAGCTGTTTTTT. This sequence encodes CASKIAGGSGELFF. The full variable domain, its missing parts supplied by reference TRBV19 and TRBJ2-2, is DGGITQSPKYLFRKEGQNVTLSCEQNLNHDAMYWYRQDPGQGLRLIYYSQIVNDFQKGDIAEGYSVSREKKESFPLTVTSAQKNPTAFYLCASKIAGGSGELFFGEGSRLTVL.

The chain joins TRBV4-3 to TRBJ2-2; 7 nucleotides match TRBD2. Germline CDR1 LGHNA, CDR2 YSLEER. The CDR3 spans 19 residues. The V gene end was trimmed by 1 base and the J gene end by 0 bases; junction bases not matched to a gene: 11. The CDR3 DNA sequence: TGCGCCAGCAGCCAAGCATTTTGGGCGGGGGAACCGAACACCGGGGAGCTGTTTTTT. It encodes CASSQAFWAGEPNTGELFF.

There are a few counts of this clone. This specimen includes other DNA sequences encoding the same CDR3. The chain combines TRBV4-1 with TRBJ2-3, with D possibly TRBD1 on 5 matching bases. V gave up 1 base and J gave up 4 bases, with 15 bases separating them. This CDR3 comprises 16 residues. The germline gives CDR1 MGHRA, CDR2 YSYEKL. CDR3 in amino acids: CASSQGPGYRPDTQYF. The DNA for the CDR3 is TGCGCCAGCAGCCAAGGCCCAGGGTATCGTCCAGATACGCAGTATTTT.

V gene TRBV29-1 combines with J gene TRBJ2-7, with D possibly matching TRBD1 (5 bases). From germline, CDR1 is SQVTM and CDR2 ANQGSEA. The CDR3 length is 12 residues. V lost 2 bases, J lost 3 bases, and 8 bases lay in between. CDR3 region: CSVELDSYEQYF. In DNA, the CDR3 is TGCAGCGTTGAACTTGACAGCTACGAGCAGTACTTC.

The V and J genes are TRBV29-1 and TRBJ1-1, with 8 bases matching TRBD1. J lost 2 bases, V lost 6 bases, and 11 bases had no gene match. CDR3 length equals 15 residues. CDR1 is SQVTM, CDR2 ANQGSEA, per germline. This chain's CDR3 is CSVGDTGGVNTEAFF. CDR3 DNA sequence: TGCAGCGTAGGGGACACAGGGGGGGTTAACACTGAAGCTTTCTTT. The full variable domain, its missing parts supplied by reference TRBV29-1 and TRBJ1-1, is SAVISQKPSRDICQRGTSLTIQCQVDSQVTMMFWYRQQPGQSLTLIATANQGSEATYESGFVIDKFPISRPNLTFSTLTVSNMSPEDSSIYLCSVGDTGGVNTEAFFGQGTRLTVV.

This clone is a singleton in its sample. The V and J genes are TRBV5-4 and TRBJ2-2, with 10 bases matching TRBD2. V lost 3 bases to trimming and J lost 7 bases; unmatched junction nucleotides: 6. This CDR3 has 15 residues. The germline V gene encodes CDR1 SGHNT and CDR2 YYREEE (reference sequence). CDR3 loop: CASSSSGGAIGELFF. CDR3 nucleotide sequence: TGTGCCAGCAGCTCCAGCGGGGGGGCCATCGGGGAGCTGTTTTTT.

The chain combines TRBV4-3 with TRBJ2-3; D gene unclear. Trimming cost V 1 base and J 4 bases, with 12 bases left between them. Germline CDR1 reads LGHNA; CDR2 reads YSLEER. The CDR3 loop spans 15 amino acids. The CDR3, as DNA: TGCGCCAGCAGCCAAGTCGTAGCTACGGCAGATACGCAGTATTTT. This translates into CASSQVVATADTQYF.

The CDR3 DNA follows: TGCGCCAGCAGATCTCCCCGGGACAGATATGAGCAGTTCTTC. It is translated as CASRSPRDRYEQFF. The chain combines TRBV5-1 with TRBJ2-1; 7 bases map to TRBD1. Trimming removed 5 bases from V and 8 bases from J; junction bases left unmatched: 10. CDR3 length: 14 residues. From germline, CDR1 is SGHRS and CDR2 YFSETQ. Together with reference TRBV5-1 and TRBJ2-1, the CDR3 gives the full variable domain: KAGVTQTPRYLIKTRGQQVTLSCSPISGHRSVSWYQQTPGQGLQFLFEYFSETQRNKGNFPGRFSGRQFSNSRSEMNVSTLELGDSALYLCASRSPRDRYEQFFGPGTRLTVL.

V and J are TRBV7-2 and TRBJ2-1; D unclear. This CDR3 contains 13 residues. Germline V gene sequence: CDR1 SGHTA, CDR2 FQGNSA. Trimming removed 2 bases at V and 5 bases at J, with 7 bases between. CDR3 nucleotide sequence: TGTGCCAGCAGCTTATCACAAAACAATGAGCAGTTCTTC. This translates into CASSLSQNNEQFF.

The CDR3 here is CASSPPRTSGDQETQYF. In nucleotides, the CDR3 is TGTGCCAGCTCACCACCCCGGACTAGCGGGGACCAAGAGACCCAGTACTTC. This chain joins TRBV18 and TRBJ2-5; 12 nucleotides line up with TRBD2. Per germline, CDR1 KGHSH and CDR2 LQKENI. The trim removed 0 bases at V and 0 bases at J, leaving 2 bases unmatched. CDR3 length: 17 amino acids.

The table lists this clone with a count of one. V usage is TRBV6-5 and J usage is TRBJ2-1; D is undetermined. Germline V gene data show CDR1 as MNHEY and CDR2 as SVGAGI. CDR3 size: 16 residues. Trimming pared 2 bases from V and 6 bases from J, leaving 17 bases between. The CDR3, as DNA: TGTGCCAGCAGTTACGGGCCTGGCTCCGGCATCAATGAGCAGTTCTTC. Encoded protein: CASSYGPGSGINEQFF.

V usage is TRBV7-6 and J usage is TRBJ2-7; 12 positions match TRBD1. The germline gives CDR1 SGHVS, CDR2 FNYEAQ. The CDR3 consists of 15 residues. With V trimmed by 0 bases and J by 4 bases, 1 base remained unmatched. Here the CDR3 reads CASSLAGQGAYEQYF. CDR3 coding DNA: TGTGCCAGCAGCTTAGCGGGACAGGGGGCTTACGAGCAGTACTTC.

The chain uses TRBV6-1 and TRBJ2-2; TRBD2 is a possible D gene (7 bases). Per the germline V gene, CDR1 is MNHNS and CDR2 is SASEGT. Trimming took 8 bases from V and 4 from J, leaving 14 bases between them. This CDR3 is built from 14 residues. CDR3 bases: TGTGCCAGCCGGGGGGACATCCGCACCGGGGAGCTGTTTTTT. Encoded protein: CASRGDIRTGELFF.

V is TRBV7-9 and J is TRBJ2-7, with TRBD1 matching over 7 bases. The CDR3 loop spans 15 amino acids. Germline CDR1 is SEHNR and CDR2 is FQNEAQ (reference sequence). J gave up 2 bases and V 3 bases, and 7 bases lay outside the gene matches. The CDR3: CASSFRDSLTYEQYF. CDR3 in DNA: TGTGCCAGCAGCTTCCGGGACAGCCTCACCTACGAGCAGTACTTC.

The gene calls are TRBV9 and TRBJ1-1; D possibly corresponds to TRBD1 (6 bases). The germline gives CDR1 SGDLS, CDR2 YYNGEE. This CDR3 contains 13 residues. V lost 3 bases to trimming and J lost 4 bases, with 10 bases between them. The CDR3 DNA follows: TGTGCCAGCAGCGACAGGGTGGGCACTGAAGCTTTCTTT. It translates to CASSDRVGTEAFF.

This clone has only a few counts. V is TRBV7-3 and J is TRBJ2-5; a weak D match, TRBD1 (5 bases). The CDR3 consists of 14 residues. CDR1 is SGHTA, CDR2 FQGTGA, per germline. V lost 3 bases, J lost 5 bases, and 13 bases lay in between. CDR3 loop: CASSLGQTGETQYF. The CDR3 nucleotides are TGTGCCAGCAGCTTGGGGCAGACTGGGGAGACCCAGTACTTC. Looking up the rest from reference TRBV7-3 and TRBJ2-5 gives the full variable domain: GAGVSQTPSNKVTEKGKYVELRCDPISGHTALYWYRQSLGQGPEFLIYFQGTGAADDSGLPNDRFFAVRPEGSVSTLKIQRTERGDSAVYLCASSLGQTGETQYFGPGTRLLVL.

V is TRBV28 and J is TRBJ1-1; TRBD1 agrees at 8 bases. Germline CDR1 MDHEN, CDR2 SYDVKM. This CDR3 region has 16 residues. Losses at the gene ends were 0 bases for V and 4 bases for J; bases not matched to a gene: 7. The DNA of the CDR3 is TGTGCCAGCAGTTTATGGTCCCAGGGGGCAGTCACTGAAGCTTTCTTT. Translating gives CASSLWSQGAVTEAFF.